The rows below give T cell receptor beta chains drawn from one sample of a study of blood T cell repertoires in COVID-19. Libraries were prepared by immunoSEQ multiplex PCR; TCRdb keeps only in-frame clonotypes and omits some of them. The sample holds 150,000 or so clones; over 75% are singletons and the top ten take 44%. Sequencing was carried out using peripheral blood. The source is a human donor in a cohort sampled during active COVID-19. CDR3s include the opening cysteine and the closing phenylalanine or tryptophan. A D gene is named only where the DNA matches it firmly. Not all rows give a size; the values are once, few, many and, for expanded clones, a class.

v_gene	d_gene	abundance	j_gene	CDR3nt	CDR3aa
TRBV27	TRBD2	.	TRBJ2-3	TGTGCCAGCAGTTTATCGACTAGCGGGTTGGGAGATACGCAGTATTTT	CASSLSTSGLGDTQYF
TRBV5-1	TRBD2	.	TRBJ2-5	TGCGCCAGCAGCTTGGCAGCGGGGGGGCTCCAAGAGACCCAGTACTTC	CASSLAAGGLQETQYF
TRBV6-6	.	.	TRBJ1-3	TGTGCCAGCAGCGACGGGGAGTTCCCGAACACCATATATTTT	CASSDGEFPNTIYF
TRBV7-9	.	.	TRBJ2-1	TGTGCCAGCAGCTTAGGCGGAGTGAATGAGCAGTTCTTC	CASSLGGVNEQFF
TRBV7-2	.	.	TRBJ1-2	TGTGCCAGCAGCTTAGTATCCGACAGGACCCCGCACACCTTC	CASSLVSDRTPHTF
TRBV19	TRBD1	.	TRBJ2-2	TGTGCCAGTAGTAAGGGAGCAGGGGGCATCGGGGAGCTGTTTTTT	CASSKGAGGIGELFF
TRBV7-2	.	once	TRBJ2-5	TGTGCCAGCAGCGCCGCTAGGTACCAAGAGACCCAGTACTTC	CASSAARYQETQYF
TRBV4-2	.	.	TRBJ1-1	TGTGCCAGCAGCCGAAGCCGGGGGATGGAGGTCACTGAAGCTTTCTTT	CASSRSRGMEVTEAFF
TRBV5-6	TRBD1	once	TRBJ1-1	TGTGCCAGCAGCCCCGGGACAGGGACGAGCACTGAAGCTTTCTTT	CASSPGTGTSTEAFF
TRBV3-1/TRBV3-2	TRBD1	.	TRBJ1-2	TGTGCCAGCAGCCAAACCGGGACAGGGGCTAACTATGGCTACACCTTC	CASSQTGTGANYGYTF
TRBV29-1	.	.	TRBJ2-3	TGCAGCGTTGAAGAGAACGGTATCACAGATACGCAGTATTTT	CSVEENGITDTQYF
TRBV25-1	TRBD2	.	TRBJ2-1	TGTGCCAGCAGTGGGACTAGCGGGAGTAGTGCTGAGCAGTTCTTC	CASSGTSGSSAEQFF
TRBV4-1	TRBD1	.	TRBJ1-2	TGCGCCAGCAGCCAAGGTAGGGGGCTGACTAACTATGGCTACACCTTC	CASSQGRGLTNYGYTF
TRBV28	TRBD1	.	TRBJ2-7	TGTGCCAGCAGTCAATATCGACAGGGCTACGAGCAGTACTTC	CASSQYRQGYEQYF
TRBV2	.	once	TRBJ1-2	TGTGCCAGCAGTGAGAGGGACGGGGGCTATGGCTACACCTTC	CASSERDGGYGYTF
TRBV7-2	TRBD2	.	TRBJ2-2	TGTGCCAGCAGCTTAGAGGGACTAGGGGCTGGGGAGCTGTTTTTT	CASSLEGLGAGELFF
TRBV7-8	.	.	TRBJ2-7	TGTGCCAGCAGCTTGACAGGAAAGGGAGATCTACGAGTGCAGTACTTC	CASSLTGKGDLRVQYF
TRBV15	TRBD1	.	TRBJ2-3	TGTGCCACCAGAAAGACAGGGGGCACAGATACGCAGTATTTT	CATRKTGGTDTQYF
TRBV6-2/TRBV6-3	.	.	TRBJ2-1	TGTGCCAGCAGCCTCCGGTTTACCGGGATAGGGAACAATGAGCAGTTCTTC	CASSLRFTGIGNNEQFF
TRBV7-3	.	few	TRBJ1-6	TGTGCCAGCAGTGCCCTACCCGGGAATTCACCCCTCCACTTT	CASSALPGNSPLHF
TRBV24-1	TRBD2	.	TRBJ2-1	TGTGCCACCAGTGATATGAGCGGGAGGTACAATGAGCAGTTCTTC	CATSDMSGRYNEQFF
TRBV5-1	.	.	TRBJ1-1	TGCGCCAGCAGCTTGCGGACAAAGAACACTGAAGCTTTCTTT	CASSLRTKNTEAFF
TRBV29-1	TRBD1	.	TRBJ1-1	TGCAGCGTTAGGGGTCAGGGGGCGTCTGAAGCTTTCTTT	CSVRGQGASEAFF
TRBV18	.	.	TRBJ1-4	TGTGCCAGCTCAGTTAGTTCGGGACAAGTTAATGAAAAACTGTTTTTT	CASSVSSGQVNEKLFF
TRBV25-1	TRBD2	.	TRBJ2-1	TGTGCCAGCAGTGAACCCGGACTAGCGGGGCGATTTGGGCAGTTCTTC	CASSEPGLAGRFGQFF
TRBV6-1	TRBD1	.	TRBJ1-1	TGTGCCAGCAGTGAGGGGGACAGATACACTGAAGCTTTCTTT	CASSEGDRYTEAFF
TRBV24-1	.	.	TRBJ2-5	TGTGCCACCAGTGACCGGCGGGGCCCTGGAGAGACCCAGTACTTC	CATSDRRGPGETQYF
TRBV16	TRBD1	.	TRBJ2-6	TGTGCCAGCAGCCAAGGTAACAGGGGCCCGTCTGGGGCCAACGTCCTGACTTTC	CASSQGNRGPSGANVLTF
TRBV5-1	.	.	TRBJ1-2	TGCGCCAGCAGCTTTACAGGCGATGGCTACACCTTC	CASSFTGDGYTF
TRBV4-1	TRBD2	.	TRBJ2-7	TGCGCCAGCAGCCAAGTTTCCCGGGGGGGCTACGAGCAGTACTTC	CASSQVSRGGYEQYF
TRBV9	.	.	TRBJ1-2	TGTGCCAGCAGCCTTTGGGAGGCTAACTATGGCTACACCTTC	CASSLWEANYGYTF
TRBV9	.	.	TRBJ1-2	TGTGCCAGCAGCGTTGGTCGGGGGGCGGGTGGCTACACCTTC	CASSVGRGAGGYTF
TRBV19	TRBD1	.	TRBJ2-5	TGTGCCAGTAGCCCTAGACAGGGGCGACAAGAGACCCAGTACTTC	CASSPRQGRQETQYF